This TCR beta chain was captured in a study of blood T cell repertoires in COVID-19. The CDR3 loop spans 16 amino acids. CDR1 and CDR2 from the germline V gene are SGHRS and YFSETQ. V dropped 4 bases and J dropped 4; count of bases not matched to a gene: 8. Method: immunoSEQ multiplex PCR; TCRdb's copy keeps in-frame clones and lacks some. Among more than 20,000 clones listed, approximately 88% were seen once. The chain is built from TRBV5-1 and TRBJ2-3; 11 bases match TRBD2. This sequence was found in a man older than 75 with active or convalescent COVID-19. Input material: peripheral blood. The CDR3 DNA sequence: TGCGCCAGCAGCCCCAACCTAGCGGGGGGCCCAGATACGCAGTATTTT. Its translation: CASSPNLAGGPDTQYF.